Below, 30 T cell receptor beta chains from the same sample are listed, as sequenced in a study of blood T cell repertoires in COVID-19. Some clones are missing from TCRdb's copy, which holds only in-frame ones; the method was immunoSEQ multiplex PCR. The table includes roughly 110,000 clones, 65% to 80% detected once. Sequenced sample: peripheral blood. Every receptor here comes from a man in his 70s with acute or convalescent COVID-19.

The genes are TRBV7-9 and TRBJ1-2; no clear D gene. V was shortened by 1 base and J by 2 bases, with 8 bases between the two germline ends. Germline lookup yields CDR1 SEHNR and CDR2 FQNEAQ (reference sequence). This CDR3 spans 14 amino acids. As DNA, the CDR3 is TGTGCCAGCAGCTTAGTGGAGGGCAACTATGGCTACACCTTC. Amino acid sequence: CASSLVEGNYGYTF.

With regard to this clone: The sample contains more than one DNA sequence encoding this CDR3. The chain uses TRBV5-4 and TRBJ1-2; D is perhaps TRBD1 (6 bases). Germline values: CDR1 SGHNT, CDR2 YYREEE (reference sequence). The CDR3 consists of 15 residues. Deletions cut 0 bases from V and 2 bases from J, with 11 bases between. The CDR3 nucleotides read TGTGCCAGCAGCTTGGGGGGGCAGGGAAACTATGGCTACACCTTC. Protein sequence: CASSLGGQGNYGYTF.

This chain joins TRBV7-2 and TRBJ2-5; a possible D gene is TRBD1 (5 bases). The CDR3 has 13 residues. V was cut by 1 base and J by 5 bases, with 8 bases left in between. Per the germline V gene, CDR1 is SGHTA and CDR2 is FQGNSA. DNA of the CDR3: TGTGCCAGCAGCTTAGGGGGCCGGGAGACCCAGTACTTC. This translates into CASSLGGRETQYF.

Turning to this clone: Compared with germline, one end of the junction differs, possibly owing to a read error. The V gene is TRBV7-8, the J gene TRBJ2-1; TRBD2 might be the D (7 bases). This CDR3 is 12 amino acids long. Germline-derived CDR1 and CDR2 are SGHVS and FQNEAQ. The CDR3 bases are TGTGCCAGCAGCCCCGGGCGCAGGGGAGGGGTCTTC. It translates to CASSPGRRGGVF.

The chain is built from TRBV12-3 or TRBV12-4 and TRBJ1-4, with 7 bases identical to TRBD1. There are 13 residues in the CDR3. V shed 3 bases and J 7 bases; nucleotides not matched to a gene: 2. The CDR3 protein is CASSFQGGEKLFF. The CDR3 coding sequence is TGTGCCAGCAGTTTTCAGGGGGGTGAAAAACTGTTTTTT.

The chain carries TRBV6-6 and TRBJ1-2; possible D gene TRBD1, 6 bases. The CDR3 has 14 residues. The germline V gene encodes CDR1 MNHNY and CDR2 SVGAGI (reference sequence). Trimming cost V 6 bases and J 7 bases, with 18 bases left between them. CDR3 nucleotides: TGTGCCAGCAGGCCGCCAGGGGATTTGGGTGGCTACACCTTC. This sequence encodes CASRPPGDLGGYTF.

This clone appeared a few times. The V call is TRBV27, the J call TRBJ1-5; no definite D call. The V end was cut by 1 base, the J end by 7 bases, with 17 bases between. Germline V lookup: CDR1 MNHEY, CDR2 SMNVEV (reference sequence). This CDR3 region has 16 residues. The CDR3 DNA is TGTGCCAGCAGTTTATTGTCGGGATTGGGTAGACAGCCCCAGCATTTT. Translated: CASSLLSGLGRQPQHF.

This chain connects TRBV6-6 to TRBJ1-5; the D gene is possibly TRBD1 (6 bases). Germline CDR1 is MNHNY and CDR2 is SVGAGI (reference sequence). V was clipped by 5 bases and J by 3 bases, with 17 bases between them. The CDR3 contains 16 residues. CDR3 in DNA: TGTGCCAGCAGTCCAAACCTAGGACAGTACAATCAGCCCCAGCATTTT. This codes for CASSPNLGQYNQPQHF.

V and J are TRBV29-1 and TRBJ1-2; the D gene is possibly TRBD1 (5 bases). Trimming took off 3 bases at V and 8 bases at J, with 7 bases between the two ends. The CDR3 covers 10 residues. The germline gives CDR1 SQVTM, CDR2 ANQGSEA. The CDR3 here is CSVDPGGYTF. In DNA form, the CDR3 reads TGCAGCGTTGACCCAGGGGGCTACACCTTC.

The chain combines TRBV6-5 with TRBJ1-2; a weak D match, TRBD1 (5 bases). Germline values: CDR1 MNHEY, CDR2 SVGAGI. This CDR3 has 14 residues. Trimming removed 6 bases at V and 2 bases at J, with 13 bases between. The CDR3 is CASRVRGANYGYTF. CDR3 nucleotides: TGTGCCAGCAGGGTAAGGGGTGCAAACTATGGCTACACCTTC.

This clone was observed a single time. The CDR3 coding sequence is TGTGCCAGCAGCTTAGGGGGACTAGCGGCTGATTGGGAGACCCAGTACTTC. It encodes CASSLGGLAADWETQYF. The V call is TRBV7-9, the J call TRBJ2-5, with 11 bases fitting TRBD2. The germline V gene has CDR1 SEHNR and CDR2 FQNEAQ (reference sequence). V was pared by 1 base and J by 5 bases, with 9 bases of the junction left unmatched. The CDR3 loop spans 17 amino acids.

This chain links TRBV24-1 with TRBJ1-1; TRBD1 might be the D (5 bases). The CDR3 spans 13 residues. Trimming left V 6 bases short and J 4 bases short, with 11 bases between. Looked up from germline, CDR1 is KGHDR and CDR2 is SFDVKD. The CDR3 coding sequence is TGTGCCACCAGTCGGCAGGGCAGCACTGAAGCTTTCTTT. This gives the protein CATSRQGSTEAFF.

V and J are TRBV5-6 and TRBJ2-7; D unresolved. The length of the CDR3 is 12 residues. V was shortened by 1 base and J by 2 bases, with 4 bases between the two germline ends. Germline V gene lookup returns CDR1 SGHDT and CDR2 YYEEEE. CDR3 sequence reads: CASSLLPYEQYF. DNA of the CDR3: TGTGCCAGCAGCTTGCTACCCTACGAGCAGTACTTC. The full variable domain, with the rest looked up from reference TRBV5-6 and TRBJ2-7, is DAGVTQSPTHLIKTRGQQVTLRCSPKSGHDTVSWYQQALGQGPQFIFQYYEEEERQRGNFPDRFSGHQFPNYSSELNVNALLLGDSALYLCASSLLPYEQYFGPGTRLTVT.

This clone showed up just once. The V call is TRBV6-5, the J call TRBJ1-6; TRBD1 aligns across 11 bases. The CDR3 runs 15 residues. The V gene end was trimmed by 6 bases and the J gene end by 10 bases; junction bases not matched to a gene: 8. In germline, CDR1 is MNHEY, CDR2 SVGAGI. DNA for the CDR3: TGTGCCAGCAGAGGACAGGGGGCGGGTGAATCACCCCTCCACTTT. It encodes CASRGQGAGESPLHF.

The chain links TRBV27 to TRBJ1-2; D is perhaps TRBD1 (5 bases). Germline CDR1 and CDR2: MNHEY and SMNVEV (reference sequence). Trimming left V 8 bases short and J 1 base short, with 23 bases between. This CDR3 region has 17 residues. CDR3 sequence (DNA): TGTGCCAGCTGTCCATCGGCGGGGCAGGACCTTAACTATGGCTACACCTTC. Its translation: CASCPSAGQDLNYGYTF.

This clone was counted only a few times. The CDR3 protein is CASSFETEYGYTF. CDR3 bases: TGTGCCAGCAGTTTCGAGACAGAGTATGGCTACACCTTC. The J gene is TRBJ1-2, the V gene TRBV12-3 or TRBV12-4, with a weak D call TRBD1 (5 bases). This CDR3 is built from 13 residues. V dropped 3 bases and J dropped 5 bases, with 10 bases sitting between them.

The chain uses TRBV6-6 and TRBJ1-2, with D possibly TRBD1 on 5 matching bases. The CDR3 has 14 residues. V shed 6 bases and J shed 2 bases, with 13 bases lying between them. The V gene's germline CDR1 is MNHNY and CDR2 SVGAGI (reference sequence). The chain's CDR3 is CASSQARGNYGYTF. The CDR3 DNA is TGTGCCAGCAGCCAGGCAAGGGGCAACTATGGCTACACCTTC.

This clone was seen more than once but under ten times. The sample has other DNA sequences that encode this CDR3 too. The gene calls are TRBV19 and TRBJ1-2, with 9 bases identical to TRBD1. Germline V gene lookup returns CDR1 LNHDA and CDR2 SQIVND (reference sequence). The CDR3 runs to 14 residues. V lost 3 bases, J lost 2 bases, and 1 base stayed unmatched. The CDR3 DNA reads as TGTGCCAGTAGTATTGGGACAGGGAACTATGGCTACACCTTC. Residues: CASSIGTGNYGYTF. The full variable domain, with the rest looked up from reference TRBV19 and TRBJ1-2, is DGGITQSPKYLFRKEGQNVTLSCEQNLNHDAMYWYRQDPGQGLRLIYYSQIVNDFQKGDIAEGYSVSREKKESFPLTVTSAQKNPTAFYLCASSIGTGNYGYTFGSGTRLTVV.

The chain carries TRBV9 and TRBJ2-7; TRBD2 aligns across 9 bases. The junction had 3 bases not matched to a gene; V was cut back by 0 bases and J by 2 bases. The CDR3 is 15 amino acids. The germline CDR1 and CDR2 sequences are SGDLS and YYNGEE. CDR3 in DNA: TGTGCCAGCAGCGTAGGAACTAGCGGGCCCTACGAGCAGTACTTC. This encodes CASSVGTSGPYEQYF.

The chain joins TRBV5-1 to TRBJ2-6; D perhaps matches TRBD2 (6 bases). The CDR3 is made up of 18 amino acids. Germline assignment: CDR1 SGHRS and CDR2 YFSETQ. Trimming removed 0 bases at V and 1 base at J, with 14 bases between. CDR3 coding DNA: TGCGCCAGCAGCTTGGGATATATGCGGGGATCTGGGGCCAACGTCCTGACTTTC. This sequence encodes CASSLGYMRGSGANVLTF.

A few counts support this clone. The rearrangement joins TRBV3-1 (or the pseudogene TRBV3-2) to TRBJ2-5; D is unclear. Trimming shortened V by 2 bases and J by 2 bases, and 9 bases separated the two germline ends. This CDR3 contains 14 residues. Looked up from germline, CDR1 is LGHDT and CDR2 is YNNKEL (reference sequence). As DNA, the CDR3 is TGTGCCAGCAGCCAAAACTCCAAGCAAGAGACCCAGTACTTC. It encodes CASSQNSKQETQYF.

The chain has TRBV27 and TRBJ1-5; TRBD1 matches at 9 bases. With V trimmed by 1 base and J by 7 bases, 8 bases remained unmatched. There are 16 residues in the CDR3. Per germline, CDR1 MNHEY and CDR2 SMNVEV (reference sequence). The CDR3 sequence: CASSLYGTGGEQPQHF. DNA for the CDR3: TGTGCCAGCAGTTTATACGGCACAGGGGGCGAACAGCCCCAGCATTTT.

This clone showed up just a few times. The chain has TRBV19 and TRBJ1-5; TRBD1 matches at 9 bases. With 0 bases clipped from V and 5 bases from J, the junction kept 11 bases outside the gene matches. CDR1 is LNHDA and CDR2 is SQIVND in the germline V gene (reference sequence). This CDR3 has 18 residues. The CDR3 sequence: CASSIDIGQGPTDQPQHF. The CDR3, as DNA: TGTGCCAGTAGTATAGACATTGGACAGGGGCCCACAGATCAGCCCCAGCATTTT.

The CDR3 protein is CASSPGTEPYEQYF. CDR3 bases: TGTGCCAGCTCCCCCGGGACAGAACCCTACGAGCAGTACTTC. The gene calls are TRBV18 and TRBJ2-7; 7 positions agree with TRBD1. Looked up from germline, CDR1 is KGHSH and CDR2 is LQKENI. CDR3 length equals 14 residues. J gave up 2 bases and V 6 bases, and 7 bases lay outside the gene matches.

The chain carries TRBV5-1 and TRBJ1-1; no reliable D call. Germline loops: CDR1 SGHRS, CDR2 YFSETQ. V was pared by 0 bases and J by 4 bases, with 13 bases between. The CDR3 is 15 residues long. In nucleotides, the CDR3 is TGCGCCAGCAGCTTGGCCGGGTTGGGAGGCACTGAAGCTTTCTTT. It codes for CASSLAGLGGTEAFF.

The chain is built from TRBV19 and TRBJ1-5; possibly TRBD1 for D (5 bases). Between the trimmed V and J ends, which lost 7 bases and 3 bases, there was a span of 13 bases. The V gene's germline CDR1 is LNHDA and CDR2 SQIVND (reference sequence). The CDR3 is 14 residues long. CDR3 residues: CASTLGGTNQPQHF. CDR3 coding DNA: TGTGCCAGTACCCTGGGGGGGACCAATCAGCCCCAGCATTTT.

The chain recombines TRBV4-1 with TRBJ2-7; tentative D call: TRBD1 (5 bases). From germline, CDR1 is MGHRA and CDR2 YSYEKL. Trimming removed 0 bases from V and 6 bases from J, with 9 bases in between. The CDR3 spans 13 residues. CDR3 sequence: CASSQEIRAEQYF. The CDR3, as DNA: TGCGCCAGCAGCCAAGAAATCAGGGCCGAGCAGTACTTC.

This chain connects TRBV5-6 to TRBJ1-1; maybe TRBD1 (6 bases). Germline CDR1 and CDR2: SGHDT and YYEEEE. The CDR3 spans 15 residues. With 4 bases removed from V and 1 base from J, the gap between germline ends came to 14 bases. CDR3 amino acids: CASSLQTQGNTEAFF. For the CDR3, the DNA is TGTGCCAGCAGCCTCCAAACACAGGGGAACACTGAAGCTTTCTTT.

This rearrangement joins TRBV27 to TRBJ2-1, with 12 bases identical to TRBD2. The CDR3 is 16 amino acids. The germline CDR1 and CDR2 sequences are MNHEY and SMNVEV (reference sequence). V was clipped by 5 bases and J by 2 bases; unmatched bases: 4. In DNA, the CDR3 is TGTGCCAGCAGTCTGCTAGCGGGGGGGGCCTACAATGAGCAGTTCTTC. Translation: CASSLLAGGAYNEQFF.

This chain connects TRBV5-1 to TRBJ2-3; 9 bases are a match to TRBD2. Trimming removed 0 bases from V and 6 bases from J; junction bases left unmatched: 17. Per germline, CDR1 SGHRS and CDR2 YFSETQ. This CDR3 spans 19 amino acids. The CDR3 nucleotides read TGCGCCAGCAGCTTGGCCGTCAGGACACAAGCGGGAGGAGGGGATACGCAGTATTTT. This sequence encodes CASSLAVRTQAGGGDTQYF.